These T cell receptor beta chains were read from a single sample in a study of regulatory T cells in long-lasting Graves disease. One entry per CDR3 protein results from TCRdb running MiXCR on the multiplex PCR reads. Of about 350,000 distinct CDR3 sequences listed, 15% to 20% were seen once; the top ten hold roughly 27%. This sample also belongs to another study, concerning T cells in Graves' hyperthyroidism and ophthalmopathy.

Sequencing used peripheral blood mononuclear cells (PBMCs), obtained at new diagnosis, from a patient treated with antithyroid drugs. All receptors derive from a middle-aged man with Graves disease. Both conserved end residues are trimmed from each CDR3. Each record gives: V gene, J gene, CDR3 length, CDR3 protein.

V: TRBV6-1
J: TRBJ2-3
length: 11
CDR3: ASIGRGTDTQY

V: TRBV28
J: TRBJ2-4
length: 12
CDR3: ASSWTGHTAIQY

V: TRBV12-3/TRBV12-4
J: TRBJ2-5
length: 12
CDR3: ASNGLIDLETQY

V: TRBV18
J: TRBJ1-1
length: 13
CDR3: ASSPPRGANTEAF

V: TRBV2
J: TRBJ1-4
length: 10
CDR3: ASSAFDEKLF

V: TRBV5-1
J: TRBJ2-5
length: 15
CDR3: ASSARILAGFQETQY

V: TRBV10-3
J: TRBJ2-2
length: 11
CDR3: AIKDSIPGELF

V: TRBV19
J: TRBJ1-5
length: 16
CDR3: ASSVPTYRDWGNQPQH

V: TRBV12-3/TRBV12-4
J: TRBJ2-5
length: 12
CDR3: ASSLPAGRETQY

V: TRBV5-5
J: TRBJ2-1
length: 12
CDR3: ASSLRQGMDEQF

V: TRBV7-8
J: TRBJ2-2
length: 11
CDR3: ASSRRETGELF

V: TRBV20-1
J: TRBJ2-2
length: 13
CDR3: SASGQGAGTGELF

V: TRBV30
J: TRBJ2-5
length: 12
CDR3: AWSVSSGQETQY

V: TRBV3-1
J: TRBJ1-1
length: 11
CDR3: ASSRRLNTEAF

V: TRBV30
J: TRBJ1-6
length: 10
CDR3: AWSVGYSPLH

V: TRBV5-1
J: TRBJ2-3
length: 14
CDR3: ASSSAARQSTDTQY